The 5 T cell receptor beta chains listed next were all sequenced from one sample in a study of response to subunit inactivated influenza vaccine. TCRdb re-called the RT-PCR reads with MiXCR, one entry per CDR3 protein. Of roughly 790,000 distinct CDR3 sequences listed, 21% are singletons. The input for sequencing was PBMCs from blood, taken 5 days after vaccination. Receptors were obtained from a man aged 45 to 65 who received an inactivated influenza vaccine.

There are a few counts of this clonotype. The CDR3 here is CASSQPRQGGNTGELFF. Written as DNA, the CDR3 is TGTGCCAGCAGCCAACCCCGGCAGGGGGGGAACACCGGGGAGCTGTTTTTT. The chain is built from TRBV7-9 and TRBJ2-2, with TRBD1 as a possible D gene (7 bases). The V and J ends lost 5 bases and 1 base respectively, with 17 bases between them. Germline CDR1 SEHNR, CDR2 FQNEAQ (reference sequence). This CDR3 is built from 17 residues.

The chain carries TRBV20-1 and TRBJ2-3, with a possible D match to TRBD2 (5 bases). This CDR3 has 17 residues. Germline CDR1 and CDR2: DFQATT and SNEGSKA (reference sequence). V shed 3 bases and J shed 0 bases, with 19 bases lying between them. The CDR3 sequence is CSASSAGGLGSTDTQYF. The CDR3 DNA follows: TGCAGTGCTAGCTCGGCGGGCGGACTGGGAAGCACAGATACGCAGTATTTT.

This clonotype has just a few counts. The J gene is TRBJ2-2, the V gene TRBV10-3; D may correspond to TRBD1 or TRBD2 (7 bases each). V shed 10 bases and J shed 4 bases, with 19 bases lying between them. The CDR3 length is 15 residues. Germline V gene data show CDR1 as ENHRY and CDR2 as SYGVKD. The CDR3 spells CATAKQGRGTGELFF. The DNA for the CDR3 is TGTGCCACCGCTAAACAGGGGAGGGGCACCGGGGAGCTGTTTTTT.

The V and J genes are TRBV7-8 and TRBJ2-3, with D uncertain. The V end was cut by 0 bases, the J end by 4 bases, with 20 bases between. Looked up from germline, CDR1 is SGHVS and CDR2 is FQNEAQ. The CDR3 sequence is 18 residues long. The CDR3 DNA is TGTGCCAGCAGCTTAGCCCCAGCCCCCAAGCGAGAGGCAGATACGCAGTATTTT. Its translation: CASSLAPAPKREADTQYF.

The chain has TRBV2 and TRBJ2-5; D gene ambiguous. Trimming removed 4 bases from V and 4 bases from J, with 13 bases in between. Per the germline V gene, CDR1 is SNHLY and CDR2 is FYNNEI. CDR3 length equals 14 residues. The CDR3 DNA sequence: TGTGCCAGCAGTGGATTTTCTCCGGGAGAGACCCAGTACTTC. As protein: CASSGFSPGETQYF.